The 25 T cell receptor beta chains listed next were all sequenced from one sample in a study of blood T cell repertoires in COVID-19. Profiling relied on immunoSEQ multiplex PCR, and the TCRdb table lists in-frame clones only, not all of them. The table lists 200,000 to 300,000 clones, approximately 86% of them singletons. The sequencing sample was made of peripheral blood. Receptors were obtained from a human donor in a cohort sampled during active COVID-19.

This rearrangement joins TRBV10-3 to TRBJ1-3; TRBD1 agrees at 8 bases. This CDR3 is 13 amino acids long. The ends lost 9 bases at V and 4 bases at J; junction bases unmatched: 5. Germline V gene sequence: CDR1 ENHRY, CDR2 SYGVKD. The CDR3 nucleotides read TGTGCCATGGCAGGGACAGGCGGAAACACCATATATTTT. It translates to CAMAGTGGNTIYF.

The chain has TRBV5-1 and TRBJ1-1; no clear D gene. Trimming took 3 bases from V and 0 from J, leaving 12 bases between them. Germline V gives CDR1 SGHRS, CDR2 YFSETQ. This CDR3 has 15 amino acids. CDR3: CASSSRMGLNTEAFF. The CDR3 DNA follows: TGCGCCAGCAGCTCGAGGATGGGTTTGAACACTGAAGCTTTCTTT.

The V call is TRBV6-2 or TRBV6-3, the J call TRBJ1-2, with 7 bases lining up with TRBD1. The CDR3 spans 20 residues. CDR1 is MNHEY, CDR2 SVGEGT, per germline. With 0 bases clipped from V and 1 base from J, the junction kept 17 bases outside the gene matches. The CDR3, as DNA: TGTGCCAGCAGTTACTCTAGATTCCGGGACAGATACGAACTTAACTATGGCTACACCTTC. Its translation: CASSYSRFRDRYELNYGYTF.

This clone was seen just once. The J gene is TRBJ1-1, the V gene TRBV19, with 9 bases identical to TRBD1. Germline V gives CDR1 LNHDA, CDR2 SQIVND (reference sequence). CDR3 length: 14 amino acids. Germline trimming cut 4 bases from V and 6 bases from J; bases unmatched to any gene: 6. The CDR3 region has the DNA TGTGCCAGTAGTACCGTACACAGGGGGCCTGAAGCTTTCTTT. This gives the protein CASSTVHRGPEAFF.

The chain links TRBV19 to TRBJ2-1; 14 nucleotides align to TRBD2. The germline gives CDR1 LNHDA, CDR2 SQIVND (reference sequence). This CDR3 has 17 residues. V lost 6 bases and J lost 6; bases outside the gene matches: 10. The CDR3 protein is CASRQIGTSGRGNEQFF. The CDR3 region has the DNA TGTGCCAGTAGGCAGATCGGGACTAGCGGGAGAGGCAATGAGCAGTTCTTC.

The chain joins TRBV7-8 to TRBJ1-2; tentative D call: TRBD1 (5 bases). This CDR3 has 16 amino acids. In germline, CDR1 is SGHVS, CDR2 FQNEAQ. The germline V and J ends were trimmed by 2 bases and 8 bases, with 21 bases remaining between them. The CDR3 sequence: CASSLTQRGAGNGYTF. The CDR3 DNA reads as TGTGCCAGCAGCTTAACCCAACGTGGGGCAGGGAACGGCTACACCTTC.

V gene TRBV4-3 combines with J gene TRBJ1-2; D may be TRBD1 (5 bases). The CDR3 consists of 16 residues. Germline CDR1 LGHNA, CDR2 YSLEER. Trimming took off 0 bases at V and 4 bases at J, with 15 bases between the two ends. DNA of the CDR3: TGCGCCAGCAGCCAAGATCATACCCGGGGGGGCTATGGCTACACCTTC. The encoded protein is CASSQDHTRGGYGYTF.

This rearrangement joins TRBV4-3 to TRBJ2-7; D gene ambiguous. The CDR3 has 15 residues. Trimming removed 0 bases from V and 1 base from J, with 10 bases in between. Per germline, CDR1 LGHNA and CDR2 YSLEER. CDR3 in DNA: TGCGCCAGCAGCCAAGATAGGCCAGGTTCCTACGAGCAGTACTTC. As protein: CASSQDRPGSYEQYF.

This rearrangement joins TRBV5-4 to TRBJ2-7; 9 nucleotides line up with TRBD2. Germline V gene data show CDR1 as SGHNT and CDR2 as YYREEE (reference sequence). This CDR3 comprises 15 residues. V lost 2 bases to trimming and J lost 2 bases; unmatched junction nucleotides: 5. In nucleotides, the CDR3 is TGTGCCAGCAGCTTAGGACTAGCGAGTACCTACGAGCAGTACTTC. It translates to CASSLGLASTYEQYF.

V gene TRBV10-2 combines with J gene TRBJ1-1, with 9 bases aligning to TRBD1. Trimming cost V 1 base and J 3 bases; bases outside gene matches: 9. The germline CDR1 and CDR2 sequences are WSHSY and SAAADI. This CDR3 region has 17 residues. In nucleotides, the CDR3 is TGCGCCAGCAGTGAGTTCATGACAGGGGGTTCCGACACTGAAGCTTTCTTT. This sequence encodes CASSEFMTGGSDTEAFF.

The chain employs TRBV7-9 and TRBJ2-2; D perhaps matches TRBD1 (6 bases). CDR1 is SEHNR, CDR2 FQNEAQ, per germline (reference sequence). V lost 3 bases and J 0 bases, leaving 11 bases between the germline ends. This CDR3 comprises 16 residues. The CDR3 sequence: CASSFNRDPNTGELFF. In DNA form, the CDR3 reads TGTGCCAGCAGCTTCAACAGGGACCCGAACACCGGGGAGCTGTTTTTT.

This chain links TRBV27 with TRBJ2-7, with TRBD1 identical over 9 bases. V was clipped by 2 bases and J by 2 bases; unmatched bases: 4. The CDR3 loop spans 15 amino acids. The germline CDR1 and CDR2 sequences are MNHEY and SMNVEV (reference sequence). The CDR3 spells CASSLLGQGPYEQYF. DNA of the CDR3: TGTGCCAGCAGTTTACTGGGACAGGGACCCTACGAGCAGTACTTC.

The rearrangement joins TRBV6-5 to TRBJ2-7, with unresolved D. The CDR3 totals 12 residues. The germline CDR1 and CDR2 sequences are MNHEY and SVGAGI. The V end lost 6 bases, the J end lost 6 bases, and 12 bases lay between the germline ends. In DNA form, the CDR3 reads TGTGCCAGCAGCCCCCGGTTCGCCGAGCAGTACTTC. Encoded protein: CASSPRFAEQYF.

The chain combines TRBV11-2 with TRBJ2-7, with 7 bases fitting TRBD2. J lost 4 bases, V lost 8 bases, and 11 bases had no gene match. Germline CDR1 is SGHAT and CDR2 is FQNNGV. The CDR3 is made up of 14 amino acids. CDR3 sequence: CASSSRAGTYEQYF. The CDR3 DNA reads TGTGCCAGCTCCTCGCGAGCGGGAACTTACGAGCAGTACTTC.

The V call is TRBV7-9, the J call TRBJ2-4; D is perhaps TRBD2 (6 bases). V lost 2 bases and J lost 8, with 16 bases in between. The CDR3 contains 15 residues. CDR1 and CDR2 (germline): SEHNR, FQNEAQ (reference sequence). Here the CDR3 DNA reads TGTGCCAGCAGCTTATATACAGCGGGCCGGTACATTCAGTACTTC. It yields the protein CASSLYTAGRYIQYF.

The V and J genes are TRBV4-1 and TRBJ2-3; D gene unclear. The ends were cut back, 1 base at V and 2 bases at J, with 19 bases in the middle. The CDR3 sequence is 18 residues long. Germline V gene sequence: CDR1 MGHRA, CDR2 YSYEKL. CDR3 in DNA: TGCGCCAGCAGCCAAGTGGCCCTCCCGGCCAGGCACACAGATACGCAGTATTTT. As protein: CASSQVALPARHTDTQYF.

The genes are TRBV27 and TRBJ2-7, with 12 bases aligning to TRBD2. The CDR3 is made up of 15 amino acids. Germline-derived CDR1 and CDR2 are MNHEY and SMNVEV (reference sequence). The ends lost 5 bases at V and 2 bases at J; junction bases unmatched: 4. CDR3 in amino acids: CASSLGLAGTYEQYF. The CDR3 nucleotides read TGTGCCAGCAGTCTAGGACTAGCGGGAACCTACGAGCAGTACTTC.

The CDR3 DNA reads as TGTGCCAGCAGTTTGTCAGCAGGGGTCGAGCAGTACTTC. Its protein product is CASSLSAGVEQYF. The J gene is TRBJ2-7, the V gene TRBV27; possibly TRBD1 for D (6 bases). Trimming left V 3 bases short and J 6 bases short, with 12 bases between. The CDR3 totals 13 residues. Per the germline V gene, CDR1 is MNHEY and CDR2 is SMNVEV (reference sequence).

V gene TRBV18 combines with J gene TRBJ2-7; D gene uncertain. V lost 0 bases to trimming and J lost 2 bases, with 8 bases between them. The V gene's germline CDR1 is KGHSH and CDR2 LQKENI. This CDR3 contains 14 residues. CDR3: CASSPPATTYEQYF. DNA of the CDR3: TGTGCCAGCTCACCACCTGCCACTACCTACGAGCAGTACTTC.

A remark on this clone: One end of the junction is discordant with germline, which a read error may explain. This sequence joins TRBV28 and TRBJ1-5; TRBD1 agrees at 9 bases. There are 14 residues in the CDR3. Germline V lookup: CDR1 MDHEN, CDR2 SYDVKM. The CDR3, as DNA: TGTGCCAGCAGTTTGGGACAGGGCACTCAGCCCCAACATTTT. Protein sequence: CASSLGQGTQPQHF.

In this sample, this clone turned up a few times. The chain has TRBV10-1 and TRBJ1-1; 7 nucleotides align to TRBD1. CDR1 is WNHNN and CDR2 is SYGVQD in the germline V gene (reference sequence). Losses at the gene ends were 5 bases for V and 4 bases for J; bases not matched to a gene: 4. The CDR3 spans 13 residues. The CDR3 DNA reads TGCGCCAGCAGTCCGGACAGGATCACTGAAGCTTTCTTT. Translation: CASSPDRITEAFF.

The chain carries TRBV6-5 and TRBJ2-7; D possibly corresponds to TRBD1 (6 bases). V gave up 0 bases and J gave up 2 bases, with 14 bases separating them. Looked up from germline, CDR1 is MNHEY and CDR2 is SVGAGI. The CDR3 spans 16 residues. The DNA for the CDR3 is TGTGCCAGCAGTTACTCGCCGACAGGCCGGGCCTACGAGCAGTACTTC. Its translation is CASSYSPTGRAYEQYF.

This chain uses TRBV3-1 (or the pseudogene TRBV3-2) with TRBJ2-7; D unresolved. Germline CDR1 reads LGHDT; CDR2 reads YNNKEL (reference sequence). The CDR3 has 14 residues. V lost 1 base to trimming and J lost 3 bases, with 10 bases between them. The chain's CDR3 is CASSQGVRLYEQYF. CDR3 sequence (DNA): TGTGCCAGCAGCCAAGGGGTCAGGCTCTACGAGCAGTACTTC.

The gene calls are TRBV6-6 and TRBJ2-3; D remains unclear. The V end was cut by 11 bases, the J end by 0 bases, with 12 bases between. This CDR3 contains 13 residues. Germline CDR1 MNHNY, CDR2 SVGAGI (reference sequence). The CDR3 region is CASHRSSTDTQYF. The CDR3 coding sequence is TGTGCCTCCCATAGATCTAGCACAGATACGCAGTATTTT.

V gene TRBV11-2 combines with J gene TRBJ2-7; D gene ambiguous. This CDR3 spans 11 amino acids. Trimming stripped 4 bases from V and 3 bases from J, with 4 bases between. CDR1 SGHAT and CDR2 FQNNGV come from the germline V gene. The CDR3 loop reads CASSSIYEQYF. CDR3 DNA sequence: TGTGCCAGCAGCTCAATCTACGAGCAGTACTTC.